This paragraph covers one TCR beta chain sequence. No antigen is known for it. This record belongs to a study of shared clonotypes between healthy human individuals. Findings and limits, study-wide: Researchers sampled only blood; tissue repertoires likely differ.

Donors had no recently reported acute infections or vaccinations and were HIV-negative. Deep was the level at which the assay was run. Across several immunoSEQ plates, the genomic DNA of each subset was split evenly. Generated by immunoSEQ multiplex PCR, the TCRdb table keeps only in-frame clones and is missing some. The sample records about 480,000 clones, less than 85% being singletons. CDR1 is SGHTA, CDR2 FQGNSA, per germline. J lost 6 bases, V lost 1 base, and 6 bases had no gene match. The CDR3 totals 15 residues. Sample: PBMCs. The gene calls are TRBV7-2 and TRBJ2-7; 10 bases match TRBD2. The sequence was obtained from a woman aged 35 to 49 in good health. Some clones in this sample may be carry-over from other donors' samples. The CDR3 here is CASSLGYSGRFEQYF. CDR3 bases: TGTGCCAGCAGCTTAGGGTATAGCGGGAGGTTCGAGCAGTACTTC.